Listed below are T cell receptor beta chains from one sample, sequenced in a study of radiation and T cells in renal cell carcinoma. TCRdb's copy holds only in-frame clones and misses some; the assay was immunoSEQ multiplex PCR. Among roughly 86,000 clones listed, around four fifths were seen once. The sample consisted of blood, taken from a patient whose treatment included radiotherapy and nephrectomy. The source is a man aged 45-65 years with renal cell carcinoma. The CDR3 runs from the conserved cysteine through the conserved F or W.

>TRBV6-5|15
CASSLLPSSYNEQFF
>TRBV11-2|15
CASNERATDSYEQYF
>TRBV19|14
CASSPDRVSTEAFF
>TRBV2|15
CASTADAAEGQPQHF
>TRBV4-1|15
CASSQEGGVRETQYF
>TRBV5-1|16
CASSLAGGPSTGELFF
>TRBV30|12
CAWSREAGELFF
>TRBV5-1|15
CASRRTGGGNQPQHF
>TRBV28|14
CASSLQLNAGEQYF
>TRBV10-3|14
CAIRSADRNQPQHF
>TRBV2|14
CASSDGAGDYGYTF
>TRBV2|18
CASSEGGTFSLYQETQYF
>TRBV18|15
CASSPGTGGYNEQFF
>TRBV2|16
CASSASLAGGGNEQFF
>TRBV30|13
CVWSRDLNYEQYF
>TRBV6-1|16
CASSEPHRGRSYEQYF
>TRBV5-1|15
CASSLAATGSNEQFF
>TRBV5-5|14
CASSDVGRYYEQYF
>TRBV14|16
CASSRYFNTALDEQYF
>TRBV10-3|15
CAISRSGQGVYGYTF
>TRBV5-6|14
CASSTGQGAYEQYF
>TRBV15|15
CATSKEQGAAYEQYF
>TRBV4-2|17
CASSQGRPTSLTDTQYF
>TRBV28|15
CASSTSGRDTDTQYF
>TRBV7-3|14
CASSDQVSYNEQFF
>TRBV5-1|13
CASSLAGQGAQHF
>TRBV9|14
CASSPRQLYYGYTF
>TRBV4-3|16
CASSQIDGRSSYEQYF
>TRBV11-2|16
CASSPRPAGALDTQYF
>TRBV7-2|13
CASSLTGKETQYF
>TRBV9|13
CASSVARGTEAFF
>TRBV27|13
CASSLGGAYGYTF
>TRBV25-1|17
CASSKGLGVGTGETQYF
>TRBV7-9|14
CASSDQGAVLLAFF
>TRBV2|15
CASSARGVAKNIQYF
>TRBV28|14
CASSLFQGIDEQYF
>TRBV5-1|14
CACRVRDPYNEQFF
>TRBV4-2|17
CASSQVYRGGTTYEQYF
>TRBV7-8|16
CASSLNGGTRGETQYF
>TRBV11-2|15
CASSLVSSYNSPLHF
>TRBV27|16
CASSLQRQGGNYGYTF
>TRBV7-2|14
CASSLASGNTEAFF
>TRBV5-6|12
CASRGPTREAFF
>TRBV6-1|15
CASSESPGAGNTIYF
>TRBV4-1|17
CASSTPPRDAEGDEQFF
>TRBV25-1|14
CASSDFPTTLGAFF
>TRBV6-5|14
CASSFLGQAIGYTF
>TRBV2|13
CASSGDRADEQYF
>TRBV5-6|15
CASNALAGEYNEQFF
>TRBV27|20
CASSPYHLAGVRFFPDTQYF
>TRBV2|14
CASSNQGQHYGYTF
>TRBV2|17
CASRVFGPGQGAYEQYF
>TRBV5-5|15
CASSLAGWEADTQYF
>TRBV21-1|13
CASREFSGNTIYF
>TRBV7-2|14
CASSLTGGKNIQYF
>TRBV2|11
CASRRNYEQYF
>TRBV29-1|12
CSVGARDQPQHF